This T cell receptor (beta chain) was identified during a study of CD8+CD57+ T cells in acquired aplastic anemia. Trimming left V 5 bases short and J 13 bases short, with 27 bases between. CDR3 length equals 16 residues. CDR1 and CDR2 (germline): SGHTA, FQGNSA. Sequenced patients had shown CD8+CD57+ cell expansion by flow cytometry. The use of genomic DNA as template underpinned the TCR beta VDJ and CDR3 profiling. TCRdb analysed the reads with MiXCR anew, one entry per CDR3 protein. The table lists roughly 250,000 distinct CDR3 sequences, approximately 80% of them singletons. This chain connects TRBV7-2 to TRBJ2-1; TRBD1 might be the D (6 bases). The clonotype originates from a human donor with aplastic anemia. The sample taken for sequencing was sorted CD4+, CD8+, or CD8+CD57+ T cells (not recorded which) from PBMCs. DNA for the CDR3: TGTGCCAGCAGCCAACAGGGCAACCGAGGGAGCCAGGACCAGTTCTTC. As protein: CASSQQGNRGSQDQFF.